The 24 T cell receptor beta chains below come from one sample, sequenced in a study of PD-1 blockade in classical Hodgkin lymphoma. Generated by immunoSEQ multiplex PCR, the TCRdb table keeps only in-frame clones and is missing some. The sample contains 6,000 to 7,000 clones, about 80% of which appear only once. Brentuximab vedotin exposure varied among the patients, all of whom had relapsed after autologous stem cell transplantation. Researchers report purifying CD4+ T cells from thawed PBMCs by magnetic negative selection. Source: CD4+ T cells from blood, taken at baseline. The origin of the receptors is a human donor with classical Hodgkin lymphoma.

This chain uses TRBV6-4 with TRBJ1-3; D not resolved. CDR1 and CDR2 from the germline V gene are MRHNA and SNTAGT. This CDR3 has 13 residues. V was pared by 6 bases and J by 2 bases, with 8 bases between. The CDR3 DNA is TGTGCCAGCAGCCCGGCTCCTGGAAACACCATATATTTT. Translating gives CASSPAPGNTIYF.

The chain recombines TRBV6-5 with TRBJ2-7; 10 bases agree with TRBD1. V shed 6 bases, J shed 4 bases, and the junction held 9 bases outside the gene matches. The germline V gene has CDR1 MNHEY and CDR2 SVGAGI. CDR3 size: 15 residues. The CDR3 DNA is TGTGCCAGCAGCAAACCGGGACAGGGGTTGTACGAGCAGTACTTC. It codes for CASSKPGQGLYEQYF.

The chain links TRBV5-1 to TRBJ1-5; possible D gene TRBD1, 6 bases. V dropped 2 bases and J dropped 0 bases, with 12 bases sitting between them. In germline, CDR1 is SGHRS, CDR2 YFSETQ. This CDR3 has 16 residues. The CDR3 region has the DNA TGCGCCAGCAGCTTCCAGGGGCCCTATAGCAATCAGCCCCAGCATTTT. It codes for CASSFQGPYSNQPQHF.

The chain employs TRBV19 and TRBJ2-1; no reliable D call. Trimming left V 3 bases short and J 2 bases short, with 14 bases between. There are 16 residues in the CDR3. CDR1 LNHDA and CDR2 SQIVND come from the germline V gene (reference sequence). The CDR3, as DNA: TGTGCCAGTAGTATTGCAGGTACAATAGCCTACAATGAGCAGTTCTTC. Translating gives CASSIAGTIAYNEQFF.

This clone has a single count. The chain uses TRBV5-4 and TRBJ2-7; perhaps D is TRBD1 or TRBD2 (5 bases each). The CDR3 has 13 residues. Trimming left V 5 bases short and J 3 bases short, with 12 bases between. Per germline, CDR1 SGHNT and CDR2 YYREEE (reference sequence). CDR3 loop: CASRNRDHYEQYF. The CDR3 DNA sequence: TGTGCCAGCAGAAATCGGGACCACTACGAGCAGTACTTC.

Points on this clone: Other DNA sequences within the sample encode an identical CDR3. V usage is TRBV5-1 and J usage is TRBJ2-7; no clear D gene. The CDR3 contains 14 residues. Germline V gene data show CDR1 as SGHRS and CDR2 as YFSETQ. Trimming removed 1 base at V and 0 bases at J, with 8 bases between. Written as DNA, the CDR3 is TGCGCCAGCAGCTTGAGTGGCGGCTCCTACGAGCAGTACTTC. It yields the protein CASSLSGGSYEQYF.

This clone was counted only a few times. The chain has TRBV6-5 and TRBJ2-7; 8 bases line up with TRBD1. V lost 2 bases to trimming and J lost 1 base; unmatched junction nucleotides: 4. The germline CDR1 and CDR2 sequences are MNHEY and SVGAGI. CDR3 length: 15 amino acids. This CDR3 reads CASSYVGDRSYEQYF. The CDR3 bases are TGTGCCAGCAGTTACGTGGGGGACAGGTCCTACGAGCAGTACTTC.

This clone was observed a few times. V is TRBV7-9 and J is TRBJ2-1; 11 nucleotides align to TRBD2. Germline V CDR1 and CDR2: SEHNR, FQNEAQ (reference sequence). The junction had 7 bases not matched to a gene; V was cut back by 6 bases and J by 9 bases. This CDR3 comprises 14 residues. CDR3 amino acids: CASRPLAGDTEQFF. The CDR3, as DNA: TGTGCCAGCAGACCACTAGCGGGAGACACTGAGCAGTTCTTC.

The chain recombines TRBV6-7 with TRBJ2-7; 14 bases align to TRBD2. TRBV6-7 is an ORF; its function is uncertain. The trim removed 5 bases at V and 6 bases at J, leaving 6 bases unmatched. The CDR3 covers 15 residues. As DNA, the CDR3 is TGTGCCAGCAGTCCCTACGGACTAGCGGGGGGCGAGCAGTACTTC. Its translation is CASSPYGLAGGEQYF.

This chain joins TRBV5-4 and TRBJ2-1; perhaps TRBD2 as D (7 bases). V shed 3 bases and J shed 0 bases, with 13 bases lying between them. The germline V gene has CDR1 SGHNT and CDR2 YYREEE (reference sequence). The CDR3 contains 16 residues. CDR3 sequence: CASSSGGASSYNEQFF. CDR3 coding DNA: TGTGCCAGCAGCTCGGGGGGCGCAAGCTCCTACAATGAGCAGTTCTTC.

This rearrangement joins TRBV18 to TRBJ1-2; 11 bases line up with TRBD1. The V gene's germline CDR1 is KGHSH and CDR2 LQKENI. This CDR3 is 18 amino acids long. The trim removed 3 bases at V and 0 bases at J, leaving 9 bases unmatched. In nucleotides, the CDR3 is TGTGCCAGCTCACCCCCGGGGACAGGGGGGGATACTAACTATGGCTACACCTTC. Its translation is CASSPPGTGGDTNYGYTF.

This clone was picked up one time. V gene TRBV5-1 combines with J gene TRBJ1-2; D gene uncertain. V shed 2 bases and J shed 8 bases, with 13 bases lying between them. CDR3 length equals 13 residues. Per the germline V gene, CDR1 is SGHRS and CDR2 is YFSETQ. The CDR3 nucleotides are TGCGCCAGCAGCTTCGCGGGAGCCGGCGGCTACACCTTC. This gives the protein CASSFAGAGGYTF.

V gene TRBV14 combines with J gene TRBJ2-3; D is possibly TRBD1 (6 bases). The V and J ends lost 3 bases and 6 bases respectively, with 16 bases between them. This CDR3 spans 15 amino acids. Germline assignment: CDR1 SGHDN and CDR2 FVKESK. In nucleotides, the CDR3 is TGTGCCAGCAGCCAGACCAGACAGGCCTCGGATACGCAGTATTTT. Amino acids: CASSQTRQASDTQYF.

CDR3: CASSSGLAGPSEQFF. CDR3 DNA sequence: TGTGCCAGCAGCTCGGGACTAGCGGGACCTTCTGAGCAGTTCTTC. The chain links TRBV11-3 to TRBJ2-1, with TRBD2 identical over 13 bases. CDR1 is SGHNT, CDR2 YENEEA, per germline. V gave up 4 bases and J gave up 9 bases; unmatched junction bases: 6. The CDR3 length is 15 residues.

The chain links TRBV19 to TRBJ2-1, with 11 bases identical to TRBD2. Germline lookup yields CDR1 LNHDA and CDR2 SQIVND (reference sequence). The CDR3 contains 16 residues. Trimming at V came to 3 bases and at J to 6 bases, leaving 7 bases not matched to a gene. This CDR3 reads CASSIKSTSGINEQFF. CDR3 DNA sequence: TGTGCCAGTAGTATTAAGTCGACTAGCGGGATCAATGAGCAGTTCTTC.

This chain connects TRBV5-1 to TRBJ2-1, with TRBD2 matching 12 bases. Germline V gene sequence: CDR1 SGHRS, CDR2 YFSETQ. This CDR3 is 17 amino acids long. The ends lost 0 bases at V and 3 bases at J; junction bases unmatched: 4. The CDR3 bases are TGCGCCAGCAGCTTGGCCAAACTAGCGGGAGGCTACAATGAGCAGTTCTTC. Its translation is CASSLAKLAGGYNEQFF.

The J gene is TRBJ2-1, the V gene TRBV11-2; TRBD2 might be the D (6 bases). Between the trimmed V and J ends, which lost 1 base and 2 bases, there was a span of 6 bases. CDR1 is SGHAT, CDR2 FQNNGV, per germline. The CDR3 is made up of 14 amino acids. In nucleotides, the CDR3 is TGTGCCAGCAGCTTAGCGGGAGCCTACAATGAGCAGTTCTTC. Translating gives CASSLAGAYNEQFF. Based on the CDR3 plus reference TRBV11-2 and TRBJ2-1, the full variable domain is EAGVAQSPRYKIIEKRQSVAFWCNPISGHATLYWYQQILGQGPKLLIQFQNNGVVDDSQLPKDRFSAERLKGVDSTLKIQPAKLEDSAVYLCASSLAGAYNEQFFGPGTRLTVL.

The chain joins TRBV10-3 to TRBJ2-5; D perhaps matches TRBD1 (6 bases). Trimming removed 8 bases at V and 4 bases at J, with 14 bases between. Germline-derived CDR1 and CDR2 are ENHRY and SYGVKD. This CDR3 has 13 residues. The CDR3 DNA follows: TGTGCCATCGCCACAGGGCAGGGAGAGACCCAGTACTTC. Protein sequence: CAIATGQGETQYF.

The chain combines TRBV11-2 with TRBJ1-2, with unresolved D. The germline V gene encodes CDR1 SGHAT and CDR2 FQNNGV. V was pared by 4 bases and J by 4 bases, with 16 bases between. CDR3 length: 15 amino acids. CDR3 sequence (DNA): TGTGCCAGCAGCTCGATGAGCAGAAAGACCTATGGCTACACCTTC. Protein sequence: CASSSMSRKTYGYTF.

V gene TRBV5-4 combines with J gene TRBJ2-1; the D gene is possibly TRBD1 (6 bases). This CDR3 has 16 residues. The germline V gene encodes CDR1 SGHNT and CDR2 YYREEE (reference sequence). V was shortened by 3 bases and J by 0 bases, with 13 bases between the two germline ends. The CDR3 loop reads CASSSRDKNSYNEQFF. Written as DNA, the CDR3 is TGTGCCAGCAGCTCACGGGACAAAAACTCCTACAATGAGCAGTTCTTC.

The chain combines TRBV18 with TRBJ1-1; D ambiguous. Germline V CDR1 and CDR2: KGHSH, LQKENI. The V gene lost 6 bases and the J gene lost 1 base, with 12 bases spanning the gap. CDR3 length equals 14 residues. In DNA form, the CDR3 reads TGTGCCAGCTCCCCAGGACCCGGGAACACTGAAGCTTTCTTT. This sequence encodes CASSPGPGNTEAFF.

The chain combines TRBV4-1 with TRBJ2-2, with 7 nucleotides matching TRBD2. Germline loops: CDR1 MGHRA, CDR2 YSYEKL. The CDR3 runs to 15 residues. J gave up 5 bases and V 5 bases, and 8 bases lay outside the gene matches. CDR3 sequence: CASSFRLAGTGELFF. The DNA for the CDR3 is TGCGCCAGCAGCTTTAGACTAGCTGGGACCGGGGAGCTGTTTTTT.

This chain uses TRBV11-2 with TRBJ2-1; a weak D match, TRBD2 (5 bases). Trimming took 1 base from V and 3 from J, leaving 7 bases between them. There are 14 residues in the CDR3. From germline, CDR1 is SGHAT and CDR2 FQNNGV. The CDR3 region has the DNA TGTGCCAGCAGCTTAGGGACTTTCTACAATGAGCAGTTCTTC. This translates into CASSLGTFYNEQFF.

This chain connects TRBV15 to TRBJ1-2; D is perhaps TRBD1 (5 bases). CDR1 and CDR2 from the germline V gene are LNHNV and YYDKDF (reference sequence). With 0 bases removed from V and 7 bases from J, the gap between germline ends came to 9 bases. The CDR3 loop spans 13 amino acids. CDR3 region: CATSRDSGFGYTF. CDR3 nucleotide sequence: TGTGCCACCAGCAGAGATTCAGGGTTTGGCTACACCTTC.